The 6 T cell receptor beta chains below come from one sample, sequenced in a study of shared clonotypes between healthy human individuals. Naive CD8 cells were CD45RO-negative, positively selected for CCR7, excluding terminally differentiated effector memory CD45RA+ cells. Sequencing used immunoSEQ multiplex PCR; TCRdb keeps in-frame clones, though not all of them. This table holds about 2.1 million clones, roughly 91% found once. Sequenced input: naive CD8+ T cells from PBMCs. These receptors originate from a man in his late teens or twenties in good health. Some clones in this sample may be carry-over from other donors' samples.

CDR3 loop: CACTTGSIYNEQFF. In DNA form, the CDR3 reads TGTGCCTGTACGACAGGGTCGATCTACAATGAGCAGTTCTTC. This sequence joins TRBV30 and TRBJ2-1; 7 positions agree with TRBD1. CDR1 and CDR2 from the germline V gene are GTSNPN and SVGIG (reference sequence). The J segment lost 3 bases and the V segment lost 6 bases, leaving 8 bases of the junction unmatched. The CDR3 sequence is 14 residues long. The variable domain in full, completed from reference TRBV30 and TRBJ2-1, reads SQTIHQWPATLVQPVGSPLSLECTVEGTSNPNLYWYRQAAGRGLQLLFYSVGIGQISSEVPQNLSASRPQDRQFILSSKKLLLSDSGFYLCACTTGSIYNEQFFGPGTRLTVL.

The chain employs TRBV29-1 and TRBJ2-1; D possibly corresponds to TRBD1 (8 bases). The CDR3 length is 16 residues. Germline assignment: CDR1 SQVTM and CDR2 ANQGSEA. Between the trimmed V and J ends, which lost 8 bases and 6 bases, there was a span of 26 bases. The CDR3: CSLGTTGGVSGNEQFF. CDR3 bases: TGCAGCCTAGGGACTACAGGGGGTGTCTCGGGCAATGAGCAGTTCTTC.

This chain links TRBV30 with TRBJ1-5; possible D gene TRBD1, 5 bases. Trimming pared 0 bases from V and 5 bases from J, leaving 8 bases between. The CDR3 covers 13 residues. Germline V gene lookup returns CDR1 GTSNPN and CDR2 SVGIG (reference sequence). The CDR3 protein is CAWSVLGDQPQHF. The DNA for the CDR3 is TGTGCCTGGAGTGTACTGGGGGATCAGCCCCAGCATTTT.

Only one count was recorded for this clone. This chain joins TRBV7-9 and TRBJ2-1, with 8 bases identical to TRBD2. Germline-derived CDR1 and CDR2 are SEHNR and FQNEAQ (reference sequence). J was trimmed by 9 bases and V by 5 bases; bases with no gene match: 9. The CDR3 covers 14 residues. This CDR3 reads CASSAPGLAGEQFF. The DNA for the CDR3 is TGTGCCAGCAGCGCACCTGGACTAGCCGGTGAGCAGTTCTTC.

The chain has TRBV6-6 and TRBJ2-7; the D call may be TRBD1 or TRBD2 (6 bases each). The CDR3 extends over 14 amino acids. With 2 bases removed from V and 7 bases from J, the gap between germline ends came to 15 bases. Germline V gives CDR1 MNHNY, CDR2 SVGAGI (reference sequence). CDR3 amino acids: CASSYGGRSEEQYF. The DNA of the CDR3 is TGTGCCAGCAGTTACGGGGGGCGGTCGGAGGAGCAGTACTTC.

This sequence joins TRBV7-9 and TRBJ1-4; D unresolved. V was cut by 4 bases and J by 5 bases, with 17 bases left in between. Germline lookup yields CDR1 SEHNR and CDR2 FQNEAQ (reference sequence). The CDR3 runs 16 residues. The CDR3 DNA follows: TGTGCCAGCAGCTCCCCCCCCGGAACCTTCAATGAAAAACTGTTTTTT. It translates to CASSSPPGTFNEKLFF. Based on the CDR3 plus reference TRBV7-9 and TRBJ1-4, the full variable domain is DTGVSQNPRHKITKRGQNVTFRCDPISEHNRLYWYRQTLGQGPEFLTYFQNEAQLEKSRLLSDRFSAERPKGSFSTLEIQRTEQGDSAMYLCASSSPPGTFNEKLFFGSGTQLSVL.